This note documents a single TCR beta chain sequence. Its cognate antigen is unknown. The PCR contained 60 Vbeta and 13 Jbeta primers. The method was immunoSEQ multiplex PCR; TCRdb's version includes in-frame clones alone and lacks a portion of them. Here the sample spans over 90,000 clones, approximately 64% being singletons. Trimming took off 4 bases at V and 4 bases at J, with 14 bases between the two ends. Per the germline V gene, CDR1 is SGHRS and CDR2 is YFSETQ. This CDR3 is built from 14 residues. The data originate from a study of cytomegalovirus exposure and HLA in healthy donors. Overall study findings and caveats: Later, an analysis found that common viral pathogens appeared to be linked with several of the most significant clusters.

V usage is TRBV5-1 and J usage is TRBJ1-2; TRBD1 might be the D (5 bases). The clonotype originates from a man between 60 and 75 years old in good health and CMV-seronegative. The material sequenced was PBMCs. In nucleotides, the CDR3 is TGCGCCAGCAGCGAAGAAGGCGGGGCCTATGGCTACACCTTC. Amino acid sequence: CASSEEGGAYGYTF.